The rows below give T cell receptor beta chains drawn from one sample of a study of Ad26.COV2.S vaccination and SARS-CoV-2 variants. Produced via immunoSEQ multiplex PCR; TCRdb's table is partial and in-frame only. The data contain approximately 480,000 clones, approximately 88% of them singletons. Sequencing used peripheral blood, obtained in a trial of Ad26.COV2.S vaccine versus placebo. The receptor set was obtained from a person aged 18-60 years who received the Ad26.COV2.S COVID-19 vaccine or a placebo. The CDR3 runs from the conserved cysteine through the conserved F or W.

J: TRBJ2-7
length: 15
V: TRBV23-1
CDR3: CASSQYDRGPYEQYF

J: TRBJ2-1
length: 17
V: TRBV14
CDR3: CASSQTHSGRAYNEQFF

J: TRBJ2-1
length: 19
V: TRBV11-2
CDR3: CASSLVVSSGRSPYNEQFF

J: TRBJ1-2
length: 14
V: TRBV30
CDR3: CAWSVQTANYGYTF

J: TRBJ2-7
length: 14
V: TRBV7-2
CDR3: CASSFLTARSEQYF

J: TRBJ1-2
length: 12
V: TRBV28
CDR3: CASSSLGYGYTF

J: TRBJ1-2
length: 13
V: TRBV11-2
CDR3: CASSLPQGRGYTF

J: TRBJ2-2
length: 13
V: TRBV5-4
CDR3: CASSLEQDGELFF

J: TRBJ2-1
length: 13
V: TRBV4-3
CDR3: CASSQVSDNEQFF

J: TRBJ1-1
length: 14
V: TRBV5-1
CDR3: CASSLGPLTTEAFF

J: TRBJ1-2
length: 14
V: TRBV28
CDR3: CASRYTGLGYGYTF

J: TRBJ2-5
length: 14
V: TRBV7-9
CDR3: CASSPGLARETQYF

J: TRBJ2-7
length: 15
V: TRBV19
CDR3: CASSPTGGRPYEQYF

J: TRBJ2-5
length: 14
V: TRBV18
CDR3: CASSSDRGTETQYF

J: TRBJ2-2
length: 15
V: TRBV4-2
CDR3: CASSPDRGVAGELFF